This T cell receptor beta chain was recorded in a study of T-cell reconstitution after alpha-beta-depleted transplantation in children (dated by TCRdb to between 2015 and 2016). Background on the whole study: The study quantitatively tracked T-cell immune reconstitution after TCRalphabeta/CD19-depleted allogeneic hematopoietic cell transplantation in children using TCR repertoire profiling. Study-wide findings and limitations: In some patients, the high TCRbeta diversity seen at day 60 was put down to recipient T cells and intrathymic progenitors that had survived conditioning. About two months after transplant, the apparently early recovery of alphabetaT-cell counts reportedly depended on just several hundred clones that had expanded rapidly and came from non-depleted graft cells. Hyperexpanded clone frequencies declined over subsequent months; after one year, T-cell counts and TCRbeta diversity were mostly attributed to newly produced T cells.

This clonotype was recorded at least ten times. Its antigen remains undetermined. Within one base of it there is no much larger clone, and no base qualities were kept. The germline V gene yields SGHRS for CDR1 and YFSETQ for CDR2. Including the terminal cysteine and phenylalanine, the CDR3 comprises 17 residues. Only the CDR3 portion is preserved as DNA: 51 bases, with reading frame beginning at the first base. Clipping removes 0 bases from V and 4 bases from J, with 4 as the unmatched junction base count. Libraries were constructed by PCR. TCRdb lists the instrument as Illumina HiSeq 2500. Molecular barcoding was employed in the preparation of TCR libraries, with unique molecular identifiers being used to normalize TCRbeta repertoire quantification. The public reads were run again by TCRdb, first through fastp at Q25 and then through MiXCR, and only productive beta chains were kept. Here each entry gathers all rows of one CDR3 protein and keeps the most common genes and DNA. This sample comprises approximately 70,000 distinct CDR3 sequences, approximately 5% of them detected only once. Of the sample, 18% is held by the ten largest clones.

In light of the paper, this sample's treatment or condition label describes: allogeneic hematopoietic cell transplantation with graft depleted of TCRalphabeta T cells and CD19 B cells. The children who served as transplant recipients had been given grafts of TCRalphabeta/CD19-depleted allogeneic hematopoietic cells. This receptor was obtained from a boy under two years old who had a stem cell transplant for acute myeloid leukemia, so the T cells may come from the graft donor. The sequences come from PBMCs, mostly from graft donor cells, collected 180 days after TCRalphabeta/CD19-depleted stem cell transplant. The V and J genes are TRBV5-1 and TRBJ2-5; TRBD2 matches 15 bases in the middle. The bases read TGCGCCAGCAGCTTGGGGACTAGCGGGGGGGCAGGAGAGACCCAGTACTTC. Translated, this gives CASSLGTSGGAGETQYF.